This TCR beta chain was captured by sequencing in a study of shared clonotypes between healthy human individuals. Genomic DNA from each subset was divided evenly over several immunoSEQ plates. For sorted subsets, approximately 0.2 ug DNA per replicate equaled around 30,000 T cell genomes. Here immunoSEQ multiplex PCR was the method, and the copy in TCRdb shows in-frame clones only, minus some. This repertoire shows approximately 2.3 million clones, approximately 93% found once; its top ten account for about 0.39%. Points from the study as a whole: Only blood samples were collected, and tissue repertoires likely differ.

Donors were healthy HIV-negative adults without recent acute infections or vaccinations. V gave up 4 bases and J gave up 4 bases; unmatched junction bases: 10. This CDR3 has 17 residues. Germline loops: CDR1 MNHNS, CDR2 SASEGT. Concerning this clone itself: Its matching antigen is unknown.

V usage is TRBV6-1 and J usage is TRBJ2-4, with TRBD1 identical over 10 bases. Sequencing was carried out using naive CD4+ T cells from PBMCs. Subset denoted: CD45RA+ positively selected. The sequence derives from a man younger than 35 in good health. Some clones in this sample may be carry-over from other donors' samples. CDR3 nucleotide sequence: TGTGCCAGCAGTGGCTACCCCGGGACAGGGGATAAAAACATTCAGTACTTC. Its protein product is CASSGYPGTGDKNIQYF.